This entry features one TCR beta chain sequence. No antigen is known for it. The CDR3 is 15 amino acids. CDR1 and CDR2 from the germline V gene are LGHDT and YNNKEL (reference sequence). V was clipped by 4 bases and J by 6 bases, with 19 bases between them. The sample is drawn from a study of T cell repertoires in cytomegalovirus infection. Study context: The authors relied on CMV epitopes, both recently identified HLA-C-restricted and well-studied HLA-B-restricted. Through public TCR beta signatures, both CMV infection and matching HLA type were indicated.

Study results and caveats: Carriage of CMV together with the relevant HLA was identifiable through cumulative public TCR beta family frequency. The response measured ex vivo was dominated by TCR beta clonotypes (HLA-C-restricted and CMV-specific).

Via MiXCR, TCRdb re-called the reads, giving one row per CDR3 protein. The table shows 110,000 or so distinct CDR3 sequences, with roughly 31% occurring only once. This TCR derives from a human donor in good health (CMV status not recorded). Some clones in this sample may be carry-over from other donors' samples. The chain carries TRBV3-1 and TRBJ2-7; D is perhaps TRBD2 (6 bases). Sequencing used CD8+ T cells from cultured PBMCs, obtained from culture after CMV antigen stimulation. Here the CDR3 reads CASSPLQAGPVEQYF. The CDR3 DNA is TGTGCCAGCAGCCCCCTGCAGGCGGGACCTGTCGAGCAGTACTTC.